This T cell receptor (beta chain) was sequenced during a study of T cell repertoires in ileal Crohn's disease. Study in general: The M6 sample came from neoterminal ileum during colonoscopy after surgery.

The sample's time point: neoterminal ileum biopsy at postoperative endoscopy, about 6 months after surgery. Whole-study findings and limits: All patients with clonality above 26.8% had endoscopic recurrence.

Method: immunoSEQ multiplex PCR; TCRdb's copy keeps in-frame clones and lacks some. The sample lists 55,000 to 65,000 clones, around nine tenths occurring once. The V segment lost 3 bases and the J segment 4 bases; nucleotides outside the gene matches: 4. CDR1 GTSNPN and CDR2 SVGIG come from the germline V gene (reference sequence). The CDR3 contains 15 residues. Notes on this clone: Antigen: not known.

The receptor was derived from an adult with Crohn's disease. The material sequenced was ileal tissue. The chain couples TRBV30 to TRBJ2-2; 11 nucleotides align to TRBD2. In nucleotides, the CDR3 is TGTGCCTGGAGACTAGCGGGAGTTCGCACCGGGGAGCTGTTTTTT. This gives the protein CAWRLAGVRTGELFF.